This T cell receptor beta chain emerged from a study of blood T cell repertoires in COVID-19. Whole-study context: The study drew acute and convalescent COVID-19 samples from the United States, Italy and Spain. Sources were T cells, B-cell-depleted T cells, or PBMCs; the material itself was cDNA or gDNA.

Original analysis: Scientists estimated how many nucleated cells there were by amplifying reference gene primers. Repertoires were generated with immunoSEQ multiplex PCR, while TCRdb's copy carries only in-frame clones and drops some. V and J calls and clone size are given by that table; D and trimming were obtained from the DNA. This repertoire shows around 240,000 clones, 75% to 85% found once; its top ten account for 7.4%. This CDR3 has 16 residues. V was clipped by 7 bases and J by 4 bases; unmatched bases: 11. Germline values: CDR1 SGHTA, CDR2 FQGNSA. The sequenced sample was peripheral blood. The gene calls are TRBV7-2 and TRBJ2-1; the match to TRBD2 covers 9 bases. This TCR was recovered from a woman in her forties or fifties with acute or convalescent COVID-19. The CDR3 bases are TGTGCCAGCAAGAGGGTGGAGACTAGCGGTTACAATGAGCAGTTCTTC. This translates into CASKRVETSGYNEQFF.